This entry lists 11 T cell receptor beta chains sequenced from one sample in a study of cytomegalovirus exposure and HLA in healthy donors. It was with 60 Vbeta and 13 Jbeta primers that the PCR ran. TCRdb's copy holds only in-frame clones and misses some; the assay was immunoSEQ multiplex PCR. The data show 90,000 to 150,000 clones, with 70% to 80% seen just once and about 16% held by the top ten. The sample consisted of PBMCs. These receptor sequences come from a man in his forties or fifties in good health and CMV-seropositive.

This clone was seen once. The chain couples TRBV28 to TRBJ1-1; a possible D gene is TRBD1 (6 bases). In germline, CDR1 is MDHEN, CDR2 SYDVKM. V dropped 3 bases and J dropped 9 bases, with 11 bases sitting between them. CDR3 length equals 12 residues. This CDR3 reads CASSLRGLKAFF. CDR3 nucleotides: TGTGCCAGCAGTTTGCGGGGGCTCAAAGCTTTCTTT.

The J gene is TRBJ1-2, the V gene TRBV10-2, with TRBD1 identical over 11 bases. V lost 6 bases to trimming and J lost 5 bases; unmatched junction nucleotides: 8. Germline CDR1 and CDR2: WSHSY and SAAADI. CDR3 length: 15 amino acids. This CDR3 is CASSNRDRGRYGYTF. The DNA of the CDR3 is TGCGCCAGCAGCAACCGGGACAGGGGGAGGTATGGCTACACCTTC.

The chain recombines TRBV9 with TRBJ1-2, with 7 bases matching TRBD1. Germline V gene data show CDR1 as SGDLS and CDR2 as YYNGEE. The J segment lost 1 base and the V segment lost 7 bases, leaving 10 bases of the junction unmatched. CDR3 length equals 15 residues. CDR3 sequence reads: CASGPPGTDNYGYTF. CDR3 nucleotides: TGTGCCAGCGGCCCTCCGGGGACAGATAACTATGGCTACACCTTC. Complete variable domain (other parts from reference TRBV9 and TRBJ1-2): DSGVTQTPKHLITATGQRVTLRCSPRSGDLSVYWYQQSLDQGLQFLIQYYNGEERAKGNILERFSAQQFPDLHSELNLSSLELGDSALYFCASGPPGTDNYGYTFGSGTRLTVV.

This chain links TRBV9 with TRBJ2-5, with 9 positions matching TRBD2. The J call is uncertain, as TRBJ2-7 better fits the DNA end. This CDR3 has 15 amino acids. Looked up from germline, CDR1 is SGDLS and CDR2 is YYNGEE. CDR3 DNA sequence: TGTGCCAGCAGCGTAGGGCTAGCGGGGTCCGACGAGCAGTACTTC. The encoded protein is CASSVGLAGSDEQYF.

The genes are TRBV19 and TRBJ2-2, with 16 positions matching TRBD2. The ends lost 7 bases at V and 6 bases at J; junction bases unmatched: 11. From germline, CDR1 is LNHDA and CDR2 SQIVND (reference sequence). The CDR3 loop spans 18 amino acids. The CDR3 loop is CASKASGLAGGSPGELFF. The CDR3 DNA is TGTGCCAGTAAAGCCTCGGGACTAGCGGGGGGGTCCCCCGGGGAGCTGTTTTTT.

CDR3 amino acids: CASSLGTGFKDGYTF. The CDR3 DNA reads as TGTGCCAGCAGCTTAGGAACCGGGTTTAAGGATGGCTACACCTTC. The rearrangement links TRBV7-9 to TRBJ1-2; D uncertain. V was cut by 1 base and J by 6 bases, with 15 bases left in between. Per the germline V gene, CDR1 is SEHNR and CDR2 is FQNEAQ (reference sequence). The CDR3 totals 15 residues. The variable domain in full, with the rest retrieved from reference TRBV7-9 and TRBJ1-2, is DTGVSQNPRHKITKRGQNVTFRCDPISEHNRLYWYRQTLGQGPEFLTYFQNEAQLEKSRLLSDRFSAERPKGSFSTLEIQRTEQGDSAMYLCASSLGTGFKDGYTFGSGTRLTVV.

The chain's CDR3 is CASSWGDRTYEQYF. In DNA form, the CDR3 reads TGTGCCAGCAGCTGGGGCGACCGTACCTACGAGCAGTACTTC. The chain recombines TRBV7-9 with TRBJ2-7; TRBD1 is a possible D gene (5 bases). Germline V gene sequence: CDR1 SEHNR, CDR2 FQNEAQ (reference sequence). The CDR3 consists of 14 residues. Trimming took off 4 bases at V and 2 bases at J, with 12 bases between the two ends.

This chain uses TRBV10-3 with TRBJ2-1; D remains unclear. The CDR3 extends over 14 amino acids. V lost 6 bases, J lost 1 base, and 10 bases lay in between. Germline V gene sequence: CDR1 ENHRY, CDR2 SYGVKD. The DNA for the CDR3 is TGTGCCATCAGCAACGGGTGGTCCTACAATGAGCAGTTCTTC. This sequence encodes CAISNGWSYNEQFF.

The CDR3 protein is CASSSSGSSYEQYF. The CDR3 DNA is TGTGCCAGCAGCTCATCCGGGAGCTCCTACGAGCAGTACTTC. The genes are TRBV7-6 and TRBJ2-7, with D possibly matching TRBD2 (6 bases). Germline lookup yields CDR1 SGHVS and CDR2 FNYEAQ. The CDR3 length is 14 residues. V lost 4 bases and J lost 0, with 10 bases in between.

The chain uses TRBV29-1 and TRBJ2-7, with 8 bases lining up with TRBD1. The CDR3 covers 14 residues. Germline V CDR1 and CDR2: SQVTM, ANQGSEA. Losses at the gene ends were 4 bases for V and 0 bases for J; bases not matched to a gene: 5. The CDR3 sequence: CSVVRQGASYEQYF. The CDR3 DNA follows: TGCAGCGTTGTTCGGCAGGGGGCCTCCTACGAGCAGTACTTC.

V gene TRBV19 combines with J gene TRBJ2-1; 12 bases are a match to TRBD2. The CDR3 is 19 amino acids. V lost 2 bases to trimming and J lost 0 bases; unmatched junction nucleotides: 8. In germline, CDR1 is LNHDA, CDR2 SQIVND (reference sequence). The CDR3 spells CASSIRGTSGLSSYNEQFF. The CDR3 region has the DNA TGTGCCAGTAGTATAAGGGGGACTAGCGGGCTAAGCTCCTACAATGAGCAGTTCTTC.